Below, 21 T cell receptor beta chains from the same sample are listed, as sequenced in a study of hypomethylating agent response in myelodysplastic syndrome. Repertoires were generated with immunoSEQ multiplex PCR, while TCRdb's copy carries only in-frame clones and drops some. The table includes some 9,600 clones, 83% detected once. This sample comprised bone marrow, obtained before or after starting hypomethylating agent treatment for myelodysplastic syndrome (not recorded which). The origin of the receptors is a human donor with myelodysplastic syndrome.

This clone was seen more than once but under ten times. V gene TRBV5-5 combines with J gene TRBJ1-1; a possible D gene is TRBD1 (5 bases). Germline CDR1 SGHKS, CDR2 YYEKEE (reference sequence). The V gene lost 2 bases and the J gene lost 7 bases, with 9 bases spanning the gap. The CDR3 covers 12 residues. In DNA, the CDR3 is TGTGCCAGCAGCTTTGGACAAAATGAAGCTTTCTTT. It is translated as CASSFGQNEAFF.

This rearrangement joins TRBV27 to TRBJ2-7; no clear D gene. The CDR3 is 14 residues long. The V end was cut by 3 bases, the J end by 4 bases, with 13 bases between. Germline V lookup: CDR1 MNHEY, CDR2 SMNVEV (reference sequence). The CDR3 reads CASSFWPGPYEQYF. DNA of the CDR3: TGTGCCAGCAGTTTCTGGCCGGGCCCGTACGAGCAGTACTTC.

The chain combines TRBV2 with TRBJ1-1; D remains unclear. Germline V gene data show CDR1 as SNHLY and CDR2 as FYNNEI. Trimming took 4 bases from V and 11 from J, leaving 14 bases between them. There are 12 residues in the CDR3. The chain's CDR3 is CASSAKQLLAFF. The CDR3, as DNA: TGTGCCAGCAGTGCTAAACAGCTTTTGGCTTTCTTT.

The chain carries TRBV27 and TRBJ1-1, with D perhaps matching TRBD1 (6 bases). The ends were cut back, 2 bases at V and 1 base at J, with 11 bases in the middle. CDR3 length equals 15 residues. CDR1 and CDR2 from the germline V gene are MNHEY and SMNVEV (reference sequence). DNA for the CDR3: TGTGCCAGCAGTTTAATGGGGGCTCGGAACACTGAAGCTTTCTTT. Translation: CASSLMGARNTEAFF.

The chain carries TRBV6-5 and TRBJ1-1; D ambiguous. The CDR3 totals 12 residues. Germline V CDR1 and CDR2: MNHEY, SVGAGI. Trimming left V 6 bases short and J 6 bases short, with 11 bases between. The CDR3 coding sequence is TGTGCCAGCAGCCGGGCCGGGGCTGAAGCTTTCTTT. Its translation is CASSRAGAEAFF.

The gene calls are TRBV4-2 and TRBJ2-2, with unresolved D. Germline V lookup: CDR1 LGHNA, CDR2 YNFKEQ. Trimming left V 4 bases short and J 9 bases short, with 12 bases between. The CDR3 extends over 13 amino acids. The DNA of the CDR3 is TGTGCCAGCAGCCTTTTTCCCCCTTGGGAGCTGTTTTTT. Protein sequence: CASSLFPPWELFF.

This clone was seen only a few times. V and J are TRBV6-1 and TRBJ1-5; 9 bases map to TRBD1. Trimming at V came to 2 bases and at J to 2 bases, leaving 1 base not matched to a gene. CDR1 and CDR2 from the germline V gene are MNHNS and SASEGT. The CDR3 consists of 15 residues. The CDR3 loop reads CASSERDRGNQPQHF. The CDR3 DNA follows: TGTGCCAGCAGTGAAAGGGACAGGGGCAATCAGCCCCAGCATTTT.

With respect to this clone: One junction end disagrees with the germline gene, perhaps due to a read error. V and J are TRBV5-1 and TRBJ2-2, with unresolved D. Germline V gives CDR1 SGHRS, CDR2 YFSETQ. CDR3 length equals 13 residues. CDR3 DNA sequence: TGCGCCGGCAGCTCGCCGAACACCGGGGAGCTGTTTTTT. Its protein is CAGSSPNTGELFF. Full variable domain (missing parts from reference TRBV5-1 and TRBJ2-2): KAGVTQTPRYLIKTRGQQVTLSCSPISGHRSVSWYQQTPGQGLQFLFEYFSETQRNKGNFPGRFSGRQFSNSRSEMNVSTLELGDSALYLCAGSSPNTGELFFGEGSRLTVL.

V is TRBV7-8 and J is TRBJ1-2; no clear D. The germline V gene encodes CDR1 SGHVS and CDR2 FQNEAQ. The CDR3 sequence is 12 residues long. V lost 5 bases, J lost 9 bases, and 13 bases lay in between. The CDR3 coding sequence is TGTGCCAGCAGCGCCGACTTCGACAGCTACACCTTC. Translating gives CASSADFDSYTF.

J is TRBJ1-1 and V is TRBV11-3, with D hard to call. The V gene's germline CDR1 is SGHNT and CDR2 YENEEA. The CDR3 is 14 residues long. V was trimmed by 0 bases and J by 2 bases, leaving 7 bases between them. CDR3 nucleotides: TGTGCCAGCAGCTTAGATAGGCATAACACTGAAGCTTTCTTT. It specifies CASSLDRHNTEAFF.

The V call is TRBV9, the J call TRBJ2-7; D is unresolved. Trimming pared 0 bases from V and 2 bases from J, leaving 9 bases between. CDR1 and CDR2 (germline): SGDLS, YYNGEE. CDR3 size: 14 residues. Here the CDR3 DNA reads TGTGCCAGCAGCGTAGCTGCCAGAACCTACGAGCAGTACTTC. Protein: CASSVAARTYEQYF.

V is TRBV5-4 and J is TRBJ2-7; 11 bases are shared with TRBD1. Per germline, CDR1 SGHNT and CDR2 YYREEE (reference sequence). The CDR3 is 16 amino acids. J gave up 4 bases and V 4 bases, and 10 bases lay outside the gene matches. The CDR3 DNA is TGTGCCAGCAGCAGGAGGACAGGGGGCTCTTCGTACGAGCAGTACTTC. Protein product: CASSRRTGGSSYEQYF.

The V call is TRBV18, the J call TRBJ2-5, with no clear D. CDR1 and CDR2 (germline): KGHSH, LQKENI. The CDR3 sequence is 13 residues long. V was pared by 2 bases and J by 4 bases, with 8 bases between. The CDR3 DNA reads TGTGCCAGCTCACCAGGGCGTCTAGAGACCCAGTACTTC. This codes for CASSPGRLETQYF.

The chain recombines TRBV5-4 with TRBJ1-1; tentatively, D is TRBD1 (5 bases). Trimming cost V 0 bases and J 1 base, with 7 bases left between them. Per the germline V gene, CDR1 is SGHNT and CDR2 is YYREEE (reference sequence). The length of the CDR3 is 14 residues. Written as DNA, the CDR3 is TGTGCCAGCAGCTTGGGAGGGGCGAACACTGAAGCTTTCTTT. Protein sequence: CASSLGGANTEAFF.

The V call is TRBV27, the J call TRBJ2-7; D possibly corresponds to TRBD1 (6 bases). This CDR3 is 15 amino acids long. CDR1 MNHEY and CDR2 SMNVEV come from the germline V gene (reference sequence). The V end was cut by 8 bases, the J end by 2 bases, with 19 bases between. The CDR3 nucleotides read TGTGCCAGCGGACGCCCTACAGGGCCTCCCTACGAGCAGTACTTC. Protein: CASGRPTGPPYEQYF.

DNA for the CDR3: TGTGCCAGCAGACTCCGGACAGGGAACTATGGCTACACCTTC. Protein sequence: CASRLRTGNYGYTF. The chain carries TRBV13 and TRBJ1-2, with 8 nucleotides matching TRBD1. V dropped 6 bases and J dropped 2; count of bases not matched to a gene: 5. CDR1 and CDR2 from the germline V gene are PRHDT and FYEKMQ (reference sequence). The CDR3 is 14 residues long.

The rearrangement joins TRBV19 to TRBJ1-2; D is undetermined. V lost 7 bases, J lost 1 base, and 10 bases lay in between. Germline lookup yields CDR1 LNHDA and CDR2 SQIVND (reference sequence). The CDR3 extends over 13 amino acids. CDR3 protein: CASTGGFNYGYTF. Here the CDR3 DNA reads TGTGCCAGTACAGGTGGTTTTAACTATGGCTACACCTTC.

The chain uses TRBV29-1 and TRBJ1-1, with TRBD1 matching 10 bases. Germline V lookup: CDR1 SQVTM, CDR2 ANQGSEA. CDR3 length: 16 residues. Trimming cost V 5 bases and J 5 bases; bases outside gene matches: 14. CDR3 nucleotides: TGCAGCGTTCGTCGCGGGGGACAGGGGAGGAGGACTGAAGCTTTCTTT. It specifies CSVRRGGQGRRTEAFF.

The rearrangement joins TRBV18 to TRBJ2-1; D remains ambiguous. The V end lost 3 bases, the J end lost 6 bases, and 15 bases lay between the germline ends. The CDR3 consists of 15 residues. Germline CDR1 and CDR2: KGHSH and LQKENI. This CDR3 reads CASSPRTERVNEQFF. As DNA, the CDR3 is TGTGCCAGCTCACCTCGGACGGAACGGGTCAATGAGCAGTTCTTC.

The V call is TRBV7-7, the J call TRBJ2-5; TRBD1 aligns across 8 bases. Germline lookup yields CDR1 SSHAT and CDR2 FNYEAQ (reference sequence). V lost 4 bases and J lost 4; bases outside the gene matches: 5. This CDR3 spans 14 amino acids. The CDR3 loop is CASSSRTGRETQYF. Written as DNA, the CDR3 is TGTGCCAGCAGCTCCCGGACAGGGCGAGAGACCCAGTACTTC.

The rearrangement uses TRBV2 and TRBJ2-1; 11 bases map to TRBD2. This CDR3 contains 12 residues. The junction had 1 base not matched to a gene; V was cut back by 5 bases and J by 10 bases. Germline CDR1 is SNHLY and CDR2 is FYNNEI. CDR3 sequence reads: CASSLAGGEQFF. In nucleotides, the CDR3 is TGTGCCAGCAGTCTAGCGGGGGGCGAGCAGTTCTTC. The variable domain in full, with the rest retrieved from reference TRBV2 and TRBJ2-1, is EPEVTQTPSHQVTQMGQEVILRCVPISNHLYFYWYRQILGQKVEFLVSFYNNEISEKSEIFDDQFSVERPDGSNFTLKIRSTKLEDSAMYFCASSLAGGEQFFGPGTRLTVL.